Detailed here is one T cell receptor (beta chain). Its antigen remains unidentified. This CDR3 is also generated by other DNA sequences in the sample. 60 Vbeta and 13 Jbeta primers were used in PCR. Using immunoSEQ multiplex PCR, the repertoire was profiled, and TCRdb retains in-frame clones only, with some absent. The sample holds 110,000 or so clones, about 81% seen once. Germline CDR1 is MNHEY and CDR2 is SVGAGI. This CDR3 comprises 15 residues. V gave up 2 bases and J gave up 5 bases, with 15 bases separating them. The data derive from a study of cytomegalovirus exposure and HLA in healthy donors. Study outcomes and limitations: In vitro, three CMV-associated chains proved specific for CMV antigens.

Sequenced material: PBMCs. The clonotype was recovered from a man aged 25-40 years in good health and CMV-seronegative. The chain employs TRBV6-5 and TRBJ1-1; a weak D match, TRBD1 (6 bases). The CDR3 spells CASSYSTRGLTEAFF. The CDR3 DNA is TGTGCCAGCAGTTACAGTACCAGGGGTTTAACTGAAGCTTTCTTT.